Presented here are 22 T cell receptor beta chains from one specimen sequenced in a study of T cell repertoires in cytomegalovirus infection. Their antigen targets remain unknown. TCRdb used MiXCR to reprocess the reads, holding one entry per CDR3 protein. The sample consists of around 900,000 distinct CDR3 sequences, roughly 31% of them appearing once. This sample comprised cultured CD8+ T cells from PBMCs, obtained from culture after CMV antigen stimulation. Receptors originate from a human donor in good health (CMV status not recorded). Some clones in this sample may be carry-over from other donors' samples.

At least ten counts were recorded for this clonotype. The chain employs TRBV7-6 and TRBJ1-3; perhaps TRBD1 as D (6 bases). Germline V CDR1 and CDR2: SGHVS, FNYEAQ. This CDR3 has 16 amino acids. V was pared by 5 bases and J by 0 bases, with 14 bases between. DNA of the CDR3: TGTGCCAGCAGCCCAGGACAGTTTTACTCTGGAAACACCATATATTTT. Translated: CASSPGQFYSGNTIYF.

For this clonotype: A read error may be the cause here, since a much bigger clone is one base away. V usage is TRBV7-9 and J usage is TRBJ2-1; 9 bases fit TRBD1. The CDR3 is 14 amino acids. CDR1 and CDR2 (germline): SEHNR, FQNEAQ (reference sequence). The CDR3 nucleotides are TGTACCAGCAGCACGGGGACAGGGTTGAATGAGCAGTTCTTC. Translating it yields CTSSTGTGLNEQFF.

The J gene is TRBJ1-5, the V gene TRBV28; the D gene is possibly TRBD1 (6 bases). The CDR3 length is 13 residues. Trimming pared 1 base from V and 9 bases from J, leaving 10 bases between. Germline V gene lookup returns CDR1 MDHEN and CDR2 SYDVKM. In DNA, the CDR3 is TGTGCCAGCAGTTTATTGGGGGGCCGGCCCCAGCATTTT. Protein sequence: CASSLLGGRPQHF.

This clonotype was seen ten or more times. V is TRBV24-1 and J is TRBJ2-3; the match to TRBD2 covers 10 bases. The ends lost 5 bases at V and 0 bases at J; junction bases unmatched: 4. The CDR3 is 16 amino acids. Germline CDR1 and CDR2: KGHDR and SFDVKD. CDR3 sequence (DNA): TGTGCCACCAGTGCTACAGCGGGGGGGAGCACAGATACGCAGTATTTT. Amino acid sequence: CATSATAGGSTDTQYF.

The chain recombines TRBV19 with TRBJ1-2; D may be TRBD1 (5 bases). V lost 6 bases and J 2 bases, leaving 13 bases between the germline ends. This CDR3 is 14 amino acids long. Germline values: CDR1 LNHDA, CDR2 SQIVND (reference sequence). This CDR3 is CASRSGRRNYGYTF. CDR3 nucleotides: TGTGCCAGTAGGTCGGGACGGCGGAACTATGGCTACACCTTC.

The chain employs TRBV9 and TRBJ2-5, with D tentatively TRBD1 or TRBD2 (5 bases each). CDR1 SGDLS and CDR2 YYNGEE come from the germline V gene. Trimming removed 0 bases at V and 1 base at J, with 16 bases between. The CDR3 loop spans 17 amino acids. The CDR3 DNA is TGTGCCAGCAGCGTAGTTGGGGACGGACGACCCCAAGAGACCCAGTACTTC. Protein: CASSVVGDGRPQETQYF.

The chain has TRBV6-1 and TRBJ1-1, with 9 positions matching TRBD1. Trimming removed 4 bases from V and 4 bases from J; junction bases left unmatched: 4. The length of the CDR3 is 14 residues. Looked up from germline, CDR1 is MNHNS and CDR2 is SASEGT. CDR3 region: CASSGLTGGTEAFF. Here the CDR3 DNA reads TGTGCCAGCAGTGGCCTGACAGGGGGCACTGAAGCTTTCTTT.

The chain combines TRBV6-6 with TRBJ2-2; 12 bases map to TRBD2. The V and J ends lost 7 bases and 2 bases, in that order; junction bases with no gene match: 11. From germline, CDR1 is MNHNY and CDR2 SVGAGI (reference sequence). The CDR3 contains 18 residues. The CDR3 is CASTPTSGGPINTGELFF. CDR3 nucleotides: TGTGCCAGCACCCCGACTAGCGGGGGCCCTATAAACACCGGGGAGCTGTTTTTT.

This clonotype has a handful of counts. The chain joins TRBV4-3 to TRBJ1-5; D is unresolved. Deletions cut 0 bases from V and 2 bases from J, with 14 bases between. The germline V gene has CDR1 LGHNA and CDR2 YSLEER. The CDR3 runs to 17 residues. The CDR3 DNA follows: TGCGCCAGCAGCCAAGATGGGGAACTATCTGGCAATCAGCCCCAGCATTTT. This codes for CASSQDGELSGNQPQHF.

The rearrangement uses TRBV19 and TRBJ2-7, with D tentatively TRBD1 (6 bases). Trimming cost V 4 bases and J 4 bases, with 11 bases left between them. CDR1 and CDR2 from the germline V gene are LNHDA and SQIVND (reference sequence). This CDR3 has 13 residues. The CDR3 loop reads CASSRRTVYEQYF. In DNA form, the CDR3 reads TGTGCCAGTAGTAGGAGGACAGTTTACGAGCAGTACTTC.

The chain has TRBV12-5 and TRBJ2-7, with a weak D call TRBD1 (6 bases). From germline, CDR1 is LGHNT and CDR2 FRNRAP. The CDR3 consists of 15 residues. The ends were cut back, 8 bases at V and 3 bases at J, with 20 bases in the middle. This CDR3 reads CASSRSRGSFYEQYF. The CDR3 coding sequence is TGTGCTAGTAGTAGGAGCAGGGGAAGTTTCTACGAGCAGTACTTC. The whole variable domain, filled in from reference TRBV12-5 and TRBJ2-7, reads DARVTQTPRHKVTEMGQEVTMRCQPILGHNTVFWYRQTMMQGLELLAYFRNRAPLDDSGMPKDRFSAEMPDATLATLKIQPSEPRDSAVYFCASSRSRGSFYEQYFGPGTRLTVT.

The chain has TRBV12-3 or TRBV12-4 and TRBJ1-2, with D possibly being TRBD1 (5 bases). The CDR3 loop spans 13 amino acids. The ends were cut back, 4 bases at V and 8 bases at J, with 14 bases in the middle. The CDR3 region has the DNA TGTGCCAGCAGTTCGGGGGGTGGTGGGGGCTACACCTTC. It specifies CASSSGGGGGYTF.

This clonotype was seen only a few times. The chain employs TRBV7-6 and TRBJ2-1, with a possible D match to TRBD2 (5 bases). The germline V gene encodes CDR1 SGHVS and CDR2 FNYEAQ. The length of the CDR3 is 16 residues. The germline V and J ends were trimmed by 0 bases and 5 bases, with 14 bases remaining between them. The chain's CDR3 is CASSLALGGPDNEQFF. Written as DNA, the CDR3 is TGTGCCAGCAGCTTAGCGCTTGGCGGGCCTGACAATGAGCAGTTCTTC.

The rearrangement joins TRBV7-9 to TRBJ1-2, with no clear D. The CDR3 has 12 residues. V was cut by 7 bases and J by 0 bases, with 6 bases left in between. Germline CDR1 SEHNR, CDR2 FQNEAQ (reference sequence). The CDR3 spells CASKGSNYGYTF. CDR3 nucleotides: TGTGCCAGCAAAGGGTCTAACTATGGCTACACCTTC.

This clonotype was seen only a few times. In DNA, the CDR3 is TGTGCCAGCAGCCGCCGGACAGGGCGTGAAAAACTGTTTTTT. Translation gives CASSRRTGREKLFF. This chain uses TRBV27 with TRBJ1-4; 8 positions match TRBD1. The ends lost 6 bases at V and 7 bases at J; junction bases unmatched: 7. CDR1 and CDR2 (germline): MNHEY, SMNVEV (reference sequence). The CDR3 consists of 14 residues.

The chain is built from TRBV6-1 and TRBJ1-5; D remains ambiguous. Germline CDR1 reads MNHNS; CDR2 reads SASEGT. Trimming cost V 1 base and J 0 bases, with 10 bases left between them. The CDR3 consists of 16 residues. The CDR3 DNA is TGTGCCAGCAGTGAAGGTCATGGCTTTAGCAATCAGCCCCAGCATTTT. It specifies CASSEGHGFSNQPQHF.

This clonotype was observed many times. V gene TRBV11-2 combines with J gene TRBJ2-1; the D gene is possibly TRBD2 (6 bases). Trimming pared 5 bases from V and 5 bases from J, leaving 22 bases between. The germline V gene has CDR1 SGHAT and CDR2 FQNNGV. There are 17 residues in the CDR3. The CDR3 sequence is CASSTSRGAGRHNEQFF. CDR3 DNA: TGTGCCAGCAGCACCAGCCGGGGAGCGGGCAGGCACAATGAGCAGTTCTTC.

CDR3 in DNA: TGTGCCAGCAGCCGTGTAATTTGGGACAGGGGGTGGCTGGGCAATCAGCCCCAGCATTTT. Its protein product is CASSRVIWDRGWLGNQPQHF. The chain has TRBV7-3 and TRBJ1-5, with 11 bases matching TRBD1. The CDR3 sequence is 20 residues long. V dropped 5 bases and J dropped 2; count of bases not matched to a gene: 17. Germline V CDR1 and CDR2: SGHTA, FQGTGA.

The sample holds many counts of this clonotype. The V gene is TRBV7-6, the J gene TRBJ1-3; D uncertain. V lost 5 bases and J lost 1, with 15 bases in between. The CDR3 has 16 amino acids. Germline V gene lookup returns CDR1 SGHVS and CDR2 FNYEAQ. The CDR3 bases are TGTGCCAGCAGCCCCTCCGGCAGCGCATCTGGAAACACCATATATTTT. Its protein is CASSPSGSASGNTIYF. Based on the CDR3 plus reference TRBV7-6 and TRBJ1-3, the full variable domain is GAGVSQSPRYKVTKRGQDVALRCDPISGHVSLYWYRQALGQGPEFLTYFNYEAQQDKSGLPNDRFSAERPEGSISTLTIQRTEQRDSAMYRCASSPSGSASGNTIYFGEGSWLTVV.

This clonotype has only a few counts. V and J are TRBV4-1 and TRBJ1-1; TRBD1 is a possible D gene (5 bases). Germline V lookup: CDR1 MGHRA, CDR2 YSYEKL. CDR3 length: 15 amino acids. Trimming took off 0 bases at V and 4 bases at J, with 12 bases between the two ends. The CDR3 region is CASSQERGWVTEAFF. The CDR3 nucleotides are TGCGCCAGCAGCCAAGAAAGGGGATGGGTCACTGAAGCTTTCTTT.

This clonotype was detected only a few times. The chain recombines TRBV27 with TRBJ2-1, with a tentative D call TRBD2 (6 bases). Trimming took 8 bases from V and 0 from J, leaving 11 bases between them. This CDR3 contains 14 residues. The V gene's germline CDR1 is MNHEY and CDR2 SMNVEV (reference sequence). The DNA for the CDR3 is TGTGCCAGCGGGGACGGGAGCTCCTACAATGAGCAGTTCTTC. Amino acid sequence: CASGDGSSYNEQFF.

This rearrangement joins TRBV2 to TRBJ1-1; D remains unclear. V was trimmed by 6 bases and J by 5 bases, leaving 10 bases between them. The CDR3 loop spans 12 amino acids. Germline V lookup: CDR1 SNHLY, CDR2 FYNNEI. CDR3 in DNA: TGTGCCAGCAGGGCGCGCGGTACTGAAGCTTTCTTT. This encodes CASRARGTEAFF.